The clone carrying this TCR beta chain was recorded at least ten times. This record comes from a study of Graves' ophthalmopathy and Graves' hyperthyroidism. Germline V gives CDR1 MNHEY, CDR2 SMNVEV (reference sequence). This CDR3 is built from 14 residues. The V segment lost 5 bases and the J segment 5 bases; nucleotides outside the gene matches: 7. RNA transcripts served as template for amplifying TCR beta CDR3 sequences. Amplification began with first-round RT-PCR using HTBI primers, then second-round multiplex PCR was performed. A single record per CDR3 protein comes from TCRdb applying MiXCR to the multiplex PCR reads. In the table there are roughly 350,000 distinct CDR3 sequences, roughly 15% of which are singletons.

The chain combines TRBV27 with TRBJ2-5; 8 nucleotides line up with TRBD1. The sequence was collected from an adult woman with stable Graves' hyperthyroidism. The sequencing sample was made of peripheral blood. The chain's CDR3 is CASSADRARETQYF. The CDR3 bases are TGTGCCAGCAGTGCGGACAGGGCAAGGGAGACCCAGTACTTC.